One sample yielded the 25 T cell receptor beta chains listed below, sequenced in a study of T cells in women clearing cervical HPV infection. Only in-frame clones appear in the TCRdb table, and some are missing; sequencing was by immunoSEQ multiplex PCR. This repertoire includes 34,000 or so clones. The sequenced sample was blood buffy coat. Receptor source: a woman between 18 and 70 years old with a cervical HPV16 infection that either progressed to CIN3+ or cleared (not recorded which).

Concerning this clone: The read stops 3 residues short of the end of the CDR3; the missing end is completed from the germline J gene. The genes are TRBV7-2 and TRBJ2-2; 7 nucleotides agree with TRBD2. This CDR3 is 15 amino acids long. Trimming removed 3 bases from V and 1 base from J; junction bases left unmatched: 2. Germline V gives CDR1 SGHTA, CDR2 FQGNSA. The chain's CDR3 is CASSFSGGNTGELFF. The part of the CDR3 DNA that was read is TGTGCCAGCAGCTTTTCGGGGGGGAACACCGGGGAG.

Notes on this clone: The DNA ends 3 residues before the CDR3 does, and the rest of the CDR3 is filled in from the germline J gene. The chain recombines TRBV12-3 or TRBV12-4 with TRBJ2-7, with 9 bases fitting TRBD2. The CDR3 has 14 amino acids. V lost 6 bases to trimming and J lost 2 bases; unmatched junction nucleotides: 5. The CDR3 is CASSMTSGAYEQYF. The sequenced part of the CDR3 DNA is TGTGCCAGCAGCATGACTAGCGGCGCCTACGAG.

As concerns this clone: The sequenced fragment ends 3 residues before the CDR3 boundary, so the rest is inferred from the germline J gene. The chain carries TRBV20-1 and TRBJ2-3; 11 bases match TRBD2. The CDR3 runs to 20 residues. Germline values: CDR1 DFQATT, CDR2 SNEGSKA (reference sequence). This CDR3 reads CSARGPRYRGQGSGGVAQYF. The CDR3 DNA, read in part, is TGCAGTGCTAGAGGCCCTAGATACAGGGGGCAGGGTAGCGGGGGGGTCGCG.

Points on this clone: With the read ending 3 residues before the CDR3 end, the germline J gene is used to fill in that end. The J gene is TRBJ2-1, the V gene TRBV5-4, with D perhaps matching TRBD1 (6 bases). The length of the CDR3 is 13 residues. CDR1 SGHNT and CDR2 YYREEE come from the germline V gene (reference sequence). V lost 1 base and J 9 bases, leaving 11 bases between the germline ends. The CDR3: CASSLQGSIEQFF. CDR3 DNA, as far as it was read: TGTGCCAGCAGCTTGCAGGGGTCGATTGAG.

Concerning this clone itself: The sequence runs out 3 residues before the end of the CDR3; the remainder is reconstructed from the germline J gene. The chain carries TRBV20-1 and TRBJ1-1; D is perhaps TRBD1 (5 bases). Trimming pared 5 bases from V and 2 bases from J, leaving 9 bases between. Germline V lookup: CDR1 DFQATT, CDR2 SNEGSKA (reference sequence). The CDR3 has 12 residues. The part of the CDR3 DNA that was read is TGCAGTGCTGCCCAGGGAAACACTGAA. Translation: CSAAQGNTE. The complete CDR3 reads CSAAQGNTEAFF.

On this clone: The CDR3 goes on 3 residues after the read ends, and that part is filled in from the germline J gene. This chain links TRBV12-3 or TRBV12-4 with TRBJ2-5; possible D gene TRBD1, 6 bases. The CDR3 spans 14 residues. V shed 1 base and J shed 5 bases, with 11 bases lying between them. CDR3 DNA (partial): TGTGCCAGCAGTTTAGGGGGGCCGGGGGAGACC. It codes for CASSLGGPGET. The CDR3 reads in full as CASSLGGPGETQYF.

Worth noting for this clone: The read ends 3 residues before the CDR3 terminus; that terminus is restored from the germline J gene. V gene TRBV20-1 combines with J gene TRBJ2-3, with 11 positions matching TRBD2. The CDR3 runs 16 residues. Looked up from germline, CDR1 is DFQATT and CDR2 is SNEGSKA (reference sequence). The CDR3 spells CSAGARSSGRAATQYF. CDR3 DNA, as far as it was read: TGCAGTGCCGGAGCTCGGAGTAGCGGGAGGGCCGCCACG.

Of note for this clone: The CDR3 end is not reached by the read, which stops 3 residues before it; the germline J gene fills it in. The genes are TRBV7-2 and TRBJ1-6; TRBD1 aligns across 8 bases. This CDR3 comprises 14 residues. CDR1 is SGHTA, CDR2 FQGNSA, per germline. Trimming took 2 bases from V and 10 from J; bases not matched to a gene: 4. CDR3 DNA, as far as it was read: TGTGCCAGCAGCTTACTTCAGGGGGCATCACCC. This gives the protein CASSLLQGASP. The whole CDR3 region reads CASSLLQGASPLHF.

In regard to this clone: The CDR3 end is not reached by the read, which stops 3 residues before it; the germline J gene fills it in. The V call is TRBV30, the J call TRBJ1-6; possible D gene TRBD1, 5 bases. Germline lookup yields CDR1 GTSNPN and CDR2 SVGIG (reference sequence). V was shortened by 4 bases and J by 6 bases, with 16 bases between the two germline ends. This CDR3 is 15 amino acids long. The CDR3 loop reads CAWNRRGRINSPLHF. The CDR3 bases that were read are TGTGCCTGGAACAGGAGAGGGCGGATTAATTCACCC.

Regarding this clone: The read gets to within 3 residues of the CDR3 end, and the germline J gene fills in the rest. The chain recombines TRBV10-3 with TRBJ2-7; 7 positions agree with TRBD1. The CDR3 has 16 amino acids. The V gene's germline CDR1 is ENHRY and CDR2 SYGVKD. Trimming took 3 bases from V and 4 from J; bases not matched to a gene: 12. The chain's CDR3 is CAISDGATGNDYEQYF. Partial CDR3 DNA: TGTGCCATCAGTGATGGGGCGACAGGGAACGATTACGAG.

On this clone: The read ends 3 residues shy of where the CDR3 ends; the end is completed using the germline J gene. This chain joins TRBV5-1 and TRBJ2-5; 8 bases map to TRBD2. CDR1 is SGHRS, CDR2 YFSETQ, per germline. CDR3 length: 15 residues. The V segment lost 4 bases and the J segment 0 bases; nucleotides outside the gene matches: 5. The CDR3 protein is CASSRTSPYQETQYF. Incomplete CDR3 DNA: TGCGCCAGCAGCCGGACTAGCCCGTACCAAGAGACC.

Remarks on this clone: The read falls 3 residues short of the CDR3 end, and the missing part is taken from the germline J gene. V is TRBV29-1 and J is TRBJ1-2, with unresolved D. CDR1 and CDR2 (germline): SQVTM, ANQGSEA. The CDR3 contains 13 residues. The part of the CDR3 DNA that was read is TGCAGCGTTGAAAAAGCGGGAGCAAACATC. Amino acid sequence: CSVEKAGANI. In full, the CDR3 reads CSVEKAGANIYTF.

To note about this clone: The read stops 3 residues short of the end of the CDR3; the missing end is completed from the germline J gene. The chain joins TRBV18 to TRBJ2-4, with 8 bases identical to TRBD1. Germline V gene data show CDR1 as KGHSH and CDR2 as LQKENI. The CDR3 spans 15 residues. CDR3 DNA, as far as it was read: TGTGCCAGCTCAACCCCGGGACAGGCTAACTATGGT. Its translation is CASSTPGQANYG. The full CDR3 protein reads CASSTPGQANYGQYF.

Judged by frequency, this clone is medium-sized. Read sequence stops 3 residues before the CDR3 end, and the germline J gene provides the missing end. The V call is TRBV12-3 or TRBV12-4, the J call TRBJ1-2, with 7 bases fitting TRBD1. CDR3 length: 17 residues. The ends lost 7 bases at V and 5 bases at J; junction bases unmatched: 19. The covered CDR3 bases are TGTGCCAGCACCATATACTTCACCGGGACAGACCTTTATGGC. This translates into CASTIYFTGTDLYG. The full CDR3 sequence reads CASTIYFTGTDLYGYTF.

As for this clone: The read is 3 residues too short to cover the CDR3 end, so that end is filled in from the germline J gene. This chain joins TRBV5-1 and TRBJ2-5; possibly TRBD1 for D (6 bases). CDR3 length equals 14 residues. Germline values: CDR1 SGHRS, CDR2 YFSETQ. Trimming pared 1 base from V and 4 bases from J, leaving 11 bases between. The sequenced CDR3 bases are TGCGCCAGCAGCTTGAATGGACAGTTAGAGACC. It specifies CASSLNGQLET. In full, the CDR3 reads CASSLNGQLETQYF.

Comments on this clone: The DNA ends 3 residues before the CDR3 does, and the rest of the CDR3 is filled in from the germline J gene. The V and J genes are TRBV2 and TRBJ2-7, with D unclear. Per germline, CDR1 SNHLY and CDR2 FYNNEI. V gave up 4 bases and J gave up 0 bases, with 10 bases separating them. This CDR3 contains 14 residues. CDR3: CASSVSANSYEQYF. The covered CDR3 bases are TGTGCCAGCAGTGTCAGCGCAAACTCCTACGAG.

Concerning this clone itself: The CDR3 extends 3 residues past the end of the read, so its final part is completed from the germline J gene. This chain joins TRBV20-1 and TRBJ2-5; no clear D. V was clipped by 5 bases and J by 4 bases, with 14 bases between them. The CDR3 is 13 residues long. Germline V gives CDR1 DFQATT, CDR2 SNEGSKA (reference sequence). Incomplete CDR3 DNA: TGCAGTGCTTCTTCTGGCCTAGGAGAGACC. This sequence encodes CSASSGLGET. The CDR3 as a whole reads CSASSGLGETQYF.

About this clone: Sequencing ends 3 residues short of the CDR3 end; the germline J gene provides the rest. V usage is TRBV20-1 and J usage is TRBJ2-1; 9 nucleotides agree with TRBD2. The CDR3 runs 14 residues. Germline lookup yields CDR1 DFQATT and CDR2 SNEGSKA (reference sequence). V shed 1 base, J shed 6 bases, and the junction held 4 bases outside the gene matches. The part of the CDR3 DNA that was read is TGCAGTGCTAGAGTGGCTAGCGGGACCAATGAG. Translation gives CSARVASGTNE. The whole CDR3 sequence reads CSARVASGTNEQFF.

Points on this clone: Sequencing ends 3 residues short of the CDR3 end; the germline J gene provides the rest. The V gene is TRBV5-1, the J gene TRBJ2-3; unclear D gene. The CDR3 is 14 amino acids. The germline V gene encodes CDR1 SGHRS and CDR2 YFSETQ. V was trimmed by 0 bases and J by 3 bases, leaving 8 bases between them. CDR3 region: CASSLARSTDTQYF. The part of the CDR3 DNA that was read is TGCGCCAGCAGCTTGGCCAGAAGTACAGATACG.

Comments on this clone: Read coverage stops 3 residues before the CDR3 terminus; the germline J gene supplies the remainder. The chain has TRBV11-2 and TRBJ1-2, with 7 bases lining up with TRBD1. CDR3 length equals 14 residues. CDR1 is SGHAT and CDR2 is FQNNGV in the germline V gene. The junction had 4 bases not matched to a gene; V was cut back by 0 bases and J by 6 bases. The part of the CDR3 DNA that was read is TGTGCCAGCAGCTTAGACGAAGGGGGCAATGGC. The encoded protein is CASSLDEGGNG. The whole CDR3 protein is CASSLDEGGNGYTF. Full variable domain (outside the CDR3, taken from reference TRBV11-2 and TRBJ1-2): EAGVAQSPRYKIIEKRQSVAFWCNPISGHATLYWYQQILGQGPKLLIQFQNNGVVDDSQLPKDRFSAERLKGVDSTLKIQPAKLEDSAVYLCASSLDEGGNGYTFGSGTRLTVV.

CDR3 DNA (partial): TGTGCCAGCAGTTGGACAGGGCTTCACACTGAA. It codes for CASSWTGLHTE. In full, the CDR3 reads CASSWTGLHTEAFF. This rearrangement joins TRBV6-2 or TRBV6-3 to TRBJ1-1, with TRBD1 identical over 8 bases. The CDR3 end falls 3 residues outside the read, so it is completed with the germline J gene. This CDR3 has 14 amino acids. V gave up 4 bases and J gave up 3 bases; unmatched junction bases: 4. The germline gives CDR1 MNHEY, CDR2 SVGEGT.

On this clone itself: The read finishes 3 residues shy of the CDR3 end, and the germline J gene is used to complete it. V is TRBV2 and J is TRBJ1-4; 9 bases are a match to TRBD1. Germline V gene lookup returns CDR1 SNHLY and CDR2 FYNNEI. The CDR3 loop spans 15 amino acids. Germline trimming cut 4 bases from V and 10 bases from J; bases unmatched to any gene: 10. The CDR3 reads CASSALGQGDSKLFF. The DNA read from the CDR3 is TGTGCCAGCAGTGCCCTGGGACAGGGAGATTCAAAA.

With respect to this clone: The CDR3 end is not reached by the read, which stops 3 residues before it; the germline J gene fills it in. The chain combines TRBV20-1 with TRBJ2-2; TRBD1 agrees at 8 bases. The germline V gene has CDR1 DFQATT and CDR2 SNEGSKA (reference sequence). With V trimmed by 6 bases and J by 5 bases, 5 bases remained unmatched. The CDR3 contains 13 residues. The part of the CDR3 DNA that was read is TGCAGTGCCTGGACAGGGCAGACCGGGGAG. Translating it yields CSAWTGQTGE. The full CDR3 protein reads CSAWTGQTGELFF.

About this clone: The read ends 3 residues shy of where the CDR3 ends; the end is completed using the germline J gene. The V gene is TRBV19, the J gene TRBJ1-2; D may be TRBD1 (5 bases). Germline CDR1 reads LNHDA; CDR2 reads SQIVND (reference sequence). Trimming cost V 7 bases and J 4 bases, with 13 bases left between them. The CDR3 consists of 13 residues. CDR3 protein: CASNEGSAYGYTF. Incomplete CDR3 DNA: TGTGCCAGTAACGAGGGGTCTGCCTATGGC. The whole variable domain, filled in from reference TRBV19 and TRBJ1-2, reads DGGITQSPKYLFRKEGQNVTLSCEQNLNHDAMYWYRQDPGQGLRLIYYSQIVNDFQKGDIAEGYSVSREKKESFPLTVTSAQKNPTAFYLCASNEGSAYGYTFGSGTRLTVV.

About this clone: The CDR3 end is not reached by the read, which stops 3 residues before it; the germline J gene fills it in. The chain employs TRBV2 and TRBJ1-5; 10 bases are shared with TRBD1. The trim removed 6 bases at V and 7 bases at J, leaving 9 bases unmatched. Per the germline V gene, CDR1 is SNHLY and CDR2 is FYNNEI. The CDR3 length is 15 residues. The CDR3 sequence: CASSLDRGTRQPQHF. The covered CDR3 bases are TGTGCCAGCAGCCTGGACAGGGGGACGAGACAGCCC.